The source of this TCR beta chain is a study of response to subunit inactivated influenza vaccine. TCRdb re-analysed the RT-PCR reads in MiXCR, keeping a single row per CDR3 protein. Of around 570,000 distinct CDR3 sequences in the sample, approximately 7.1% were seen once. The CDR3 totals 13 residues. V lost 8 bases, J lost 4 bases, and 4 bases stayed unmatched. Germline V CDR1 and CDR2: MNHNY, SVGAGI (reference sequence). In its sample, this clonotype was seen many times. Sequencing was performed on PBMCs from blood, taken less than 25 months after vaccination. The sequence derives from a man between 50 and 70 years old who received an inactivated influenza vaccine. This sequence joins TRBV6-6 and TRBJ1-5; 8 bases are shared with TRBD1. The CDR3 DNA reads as TGTGCCAGCCAGGACAGGGAAAATCAGCCCCAGCATTTT. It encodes CASQDRENQPQHF.